The 9 T cell receptor beta chains in this list originate from one sample, sequenced in a study of cytomegalovirus exposure and HLA in healthy donors. The study ran its PCR with 60 Vbeta and 13 Jbeta primers. Sequencing was performed with immunoSEQ multiplex PCR; in TCRdb, only in-frame clones are kept and a portion is missing. The data show around 70,000 clones, 78% seen once. The material sequenced was PBMCs. The origin of the receptors is a woman between 40 and 55 years old in good health and CMV-seropositive.

This rearrangement joins TRBV28 to TRBJ2-4, with 9 bases that match TRBD1. The CDR3 consists of 14 residues. CDR1 and CDR2 from the germline V gene are MDHEN and SYDVKM. With V trimmed by 6 bases and J by 6 bases, 6 bases remained unmatched. The CDR3 bases are TGTGCCAGCAGATCAACGGACAGGGGAAACATTCAGTACTTC. Encoded protein: CASRSTDRGNIQYF.

V and J are TRBV7-9 and TRBJ2-7; unclear D gene. With 2 bases removed from V and 3 bases from J, the gap between germline ends came to 5 bases. Per germline, CDR1 SEHNR and CDR2 FQNEAQ (reference sequence). CDR3 length: 12 residues. CDR3 protein: CASSLYLYEQYF. In DNA, the CDR3 is TGTGCCAGCAGCTTATATCTCTACGAGCAGTACTTC.

This clone was counted between two and nine times. The V gene is TRBV7-3, the J gene TRBJ1-2, with 11 bases that match TRBD1. CDR3 length: 13 amino acids. Germline loops: CDR1 SGHTA, CDR2 FQGTGA. Trimming at V came to 4 bases and at J to 8 bases, leaving 3 bases not matched to a gene. CDR3 sequence (DNA): TGTGCCAGCAGCTCACGGACAGGGGGCGGCTACACCTTC. Its translation: CASSSRTGGGYTF.

The chain has TRBV6-1 and TRBJ2-5; the match to TRBD2 covers 15 bases. This CDR3 region has 17 residues. Germline CDR1 and CDR2: MNHNS and SASEGT. After removal of 3 bases from V and 2 bases from J, the junction contained 4 bases not matched to a gene. The CDR3 coding sequence is TGTGCCAGCAGTGACTGGACTAGCGGGGGGGTACAAGAGACCCAGTACTTC. This sequence encodes CASSDWTSGGVQETQYF.

In this sample, this clone turned up a few times. This rearrangement joins TRBV28 to TRBJ2-7, with D maybe TRBD2 (5 bases). V gave up 7 bases and J gave up 5 bases, with 24 bases separating them. CDR3 length: 16 residues. Germline loops: CDR1 MDHEN, CDR2 SYDVKM. The CDR3 loop reads CASTDLGRTGWDEQYF. The CDR3 nucleotides read TGTGCCAGCACCGATCTAGGACGGACGGGATGGGACGAGCAGTACTTC.

The rearrangement uses TRBV27 and TRBJ1-5, with TRBD1 matching 9 bases. The V and J ends lost 5 bases and 9 bases, in that order; junction bases with no gene match: 5. This CDR3 is 13 amino acids long. Germline V CDR1 and CDR2: MNHEY, SMNVEV (reference sequence). CDR3 DNA: TGTGCCAGCAGTCGGACAGGGGTTGGGCCCCAGCATTTT. It encodes CASSRTGVGPQHF.

The rearrangement joins TRBV5-4 to TRBJ2-5, with 11 bases identical to TRBD2. The CDR3 totals 18 residues. CDR1 SGHNT and CDR2 YYREEE come from the germline V gene (reference sequence). V dropped 5 bases and J dropped 4; count of bases not matched to a gene: 16. CDR3 bases: TGTGCCAGCAGGAAAAGCGGCCCAGGGACTAGCGGAGGAGAGACCCAGTACTTC. It yields the protein CASRKSGPGTSGGETQYF. Looking up the rest from reference TRBV5-4 and TRBJ2-5 gives the full variable domain: ETGVTQSPTHLIKTRGQQVTLRCSSQSGHNTVSWYQQALGQGPQFIFQYYREEENGRGNFPPRFSGLQFPNYSSELNVNALELDDSALYLCASRKSGPGTSGGETQYFGPGTRLLVL.

This chain joins TRBV7-9 and TRBJ2-5, with D possibly TRBD1 on 5 matching bases. The CDR3 has 13 residues. V lost 4 bases to trimming and J lost 5 bases, with 11 bases between them. CDR1 and CDR2 from the germline V gene are SEHNR and FQNEAQ (reference sequence). The DNA of the CDR3 is TGTGCCAGCAGCTCTGGGGCGATTGAGACCCAGTACTTC. This sequence encodes CASSSGAIETQYF.

The chain employs TRBV19 and TRBJ2-1; 8 nucleotides agree with TRBD1. The germline gives CDR1 LNHDA, CDR2 SQIVND (reference sequence). The length of the CDR3 is 15 residues. Trimming at V came to 3 bases and at J to 7 bases, leaving 8 bases not matched to a gene. The CDR3 coding sequence is TGTGCCAGTAGTATGCCAGGGGGCGTTTTAAATGAGCAGTTCTTC. Its translation is CASSMPGGVLNEQFF.